These 10 T cell receptor beta chains originate from one sample sequenced in a study of lymphopenia after photon versus proton radiotherapy (dated by TCRdb to between 2018 and 2021). To prepare the library, the immunoSEQ multiplex PCR assay was applied. The table comes from immuneACCESS by way of TCRdb, which keeps in-frame sequences with V and J called. Part of the clones is missing from these tables; in studies checked, under half for an unresolved V gene and the rest for unknown reasons. The table for this sample lists 150,000 to 200,000 clones; 70% to 90% of them were counted only once. Jointly, the top ten make up about 4.3% of the sample. This sample comprised peripheral blood, obtained from a patient treated with photon-based radiotherapy. These receptors were collected from a man in his fifties or sixties with gastric cancer.

The chain uses TRBV7-9 and TRBJ1-1, with 8 nucleotides matching TRBD1. This CDR3 spans 14 amino acids. From germline, CDR1 is SEHNR and CDR2 FQNEAQ (reference sequence). J was trimmed by 3 bases and V by 5 bases; bases with no gene match: 5. In nucleotides, the CDR3 is TGTGCCAGCAGCCCCGGGACAGGATACACTGAAGCTTTCTTT. It translates to CASSPGTGYTEAFF.

The chain recombines TRBV5-6 with TRBJ2-2; D is unclear. V was shortened by 1 base and J by 3 bases, with 1 base between the two germline ends. Germline V gene sequence: CDR1 SGHDT, CDR2 YYEEEE. This CDR3 comprises 12 residues. The CDR3 loop reads CASSLYTGELFF. CDR3 DNA: TGTGCCAGCAGCTTGTACACCGGGGAGCTGTTTTTT.

The chain couples TRBV2 to TRBJ2-2; possible D gene TRBD1, 6 bases. The germline V gene has CDR1 SNHLY and CDR2 FYNNEI. The CDR3 has 14 residues. Trimming pared 6 bases from V and 3 bases from J, leaving 11 bases between. CDR3 sequence (DNA): TGTGCCAGCAGATGGAACAGGGACACCGGGGAGCTGTTTTTT. Residues: CASRWNRDTGELFF.

CDR3 protein: CASSQSDSTDTQYF. Written as DNA, the CDR3 is TGTGCCAGCAGCCAATCTGACAGCACAGATACGCAGTATTTT. This chain uses TRBV28 with TRBJ2-3; no firm D call. Germline-derived CDR1 and CDR2 are MDHEN and SYDVKM. This CDR3 has 14 amino acids. V was pared by 6 bases and J by 0 bases, with 10 bases between. Using reference TRBV28 and TRBJ2-3 for the parts outside the CDR3, the full variable domain is DVKVTQSSRYLVKRTGEKVFLECVQDMDHENMFWYRQDPGLGLRLIYFSYDVKMKEKGDIPEGYSVSREKKERFSLILESASTNQTSMYLCASSQSDSTDTQYFGPGTRLTVL.

This chain connects TRBV5-5 to TRBJ2-2; tentative D call: TRBD1 (5 bases). Trimming took off 2 bases at V and 1 base at J, with 12 bases between the two ends. From germline, CDR1 is SGHKS and CDR2 YYEKEE (reference sequence). The CDR3 has 16 amino acids. CDR3: CASSLRGIENTGELFF. The DNA for the CDR3 is TGTGCCAGCAGCTTAAGGGGAATAGAGAACACCGGGGAGCTGTTTTTT.

The chain links TRBV9 to TRBJ2-5; 10 bases are shared with TRBD2. V gave up 1 base and J gave up 5 bases; unmatched junction bases: 8. The CDR3 covers 16 residues. Germline CDR1 is SGDLS and CDR2 is YYNGEE. CDR3: CASSVRPSGSTETQYF. The CDR3, as DNA: TGTGCCAGCAGCGTAAGGCCTAGCGGGAGCACGGAGACCCAGTACTTC.

The gene calls are TRBV2 and TRBJ2-7, with 10 bases fitting TRBD2. CDR3 length: 13 residues. CDR1 and CDR2 (germline): SNHLY, FYNNEI. The junction had 7 bases not matched to a gene; V was cut back by 9 bases and J by 5 bases. This chain's CDR3 is CAREASGSHEQYF. The CDR3 DNA follows: TGTGCCAGGGAGGCTAGCGGGAGTCACGAGCAGTACTTC.

This clone was counted a single time. V is TRBV6-1 and J is TRBJ1-5, with D possibly matching TRBD1 (6 bases). This CDR3 region has 18 residues. V lost 4 bases and J 1 base, leaving 20 bases between the germline ends. From germline, CDR1 is MNHNS and CDR2 SASEGT. The CDR3, as DNA: TGTGCCAGCAGTGCCGTCTTTCTGCGGGGGGCGAGCAATCAGCCCCAGCATTTT. Its protein is CASSAVFLRGASNQPQHF.

The V gene is TRBV28, the J gene TRBJ1-4; D is possibly TRBD1 (5 bases). Deletions cut 5 bases from V and 3 bases from J, with 10 bases between. The length of the CDR3 is 14 residues. Germline V gene sequence: CDR1 MDHEN, CDR2 SYDVKM. The chain's CDR3 is CASSPPGPNEKLFF. Here the CDR3 DNA reads TGTGCCAGCAGTCCCCCAGGGCCTAATGAAAAACTGTTTTTT.

This clone was counted once. V is TRBV2 and J is TRBJ1-2; D not resolved. Germline CDR1 SNHLY, CDR2 FYNNEI. CDR3 size: 12 residues. With 7 bases removed from V and 8 bases from J, the gap between germline ends came to 14 bases. In nucleotides, the CDR3 is TGTGCCAGCAACCTTGACCGGGAGGGCTACACCTTC. Amino acids: CASNLDREGYTF.